This entry features one TCR beta chain sequence. Trimming left V 2 bases short and J 0 bases short, with 12 bases between. This CDR3 has 16 amino acids. Germline CDR1 reads MNHEY; CDR2 reads SVGAGI. TCRdb re-analysed the 5' RACE reads in MiXCR, keeping a single row per CDR3 protein. Of about 720,000 distinct CDR3 sequences in the sample, 8.6% were seen once. This record belongs to a study of identical twins. This sample also belongs to another study, concerning yellow fever vaccine responses in identical twins.

Material: PBMCs. The receptor was derived from a woman aged 18-30 years in good health. The rearrangement links TRBV6-5 to TRBJ2-3; D gene ambiguous. The DNA for the CDR3 is TGTGCCAGCAGTTACGCCCAACCGGTTAGCACAGATACGCAGTATTTT. Translated: CASSYAQPVSTDTQYF.